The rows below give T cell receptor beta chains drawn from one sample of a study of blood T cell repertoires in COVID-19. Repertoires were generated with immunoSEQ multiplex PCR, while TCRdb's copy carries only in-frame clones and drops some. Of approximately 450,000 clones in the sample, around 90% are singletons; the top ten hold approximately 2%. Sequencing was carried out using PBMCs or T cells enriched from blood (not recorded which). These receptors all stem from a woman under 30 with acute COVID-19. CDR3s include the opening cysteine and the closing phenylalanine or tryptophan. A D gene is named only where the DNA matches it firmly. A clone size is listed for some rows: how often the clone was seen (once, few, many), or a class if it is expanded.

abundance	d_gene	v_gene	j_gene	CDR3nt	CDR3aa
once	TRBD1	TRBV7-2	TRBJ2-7	TGTGCCAGCAGCTCGGGACAGGGGATAATCTACGAGCAGTACTTC	CASSSGQGIIYEQYF
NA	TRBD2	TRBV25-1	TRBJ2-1	TGTGCCAGCTACGACGGGACTATCTTAAATGAGCAGTTCTTC	CASYDGTILNEQFF
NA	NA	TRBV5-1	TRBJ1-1	TGCGCCAGCAGTCCCTATACCGCCACTGAAGCTTTCTTT	CASSPYTATEAFF
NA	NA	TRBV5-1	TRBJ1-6	TGCGCCAGCAGCTTAGGGGCTAATTCACCCCTCCACTTT	CASSLGANSPLHF
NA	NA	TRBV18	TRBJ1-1	TGTGCCAGCTCACGATCAGGGGAAGCTTTCTTT	CASSRSGEAFF
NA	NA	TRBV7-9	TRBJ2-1	TGTGCCAGCAGCTCGCAACGACTTAGTGAGGATGAGCAGTTCTTC	CASSSQRLSEDEQFF
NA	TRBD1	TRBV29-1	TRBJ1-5	TGCAGCTATTCAGGGGGGAAGAGCAATCAGCCCCAGCATTTT	CSYSGGKSNQPQHF
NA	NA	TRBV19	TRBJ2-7	TGTGCCAGTAGTATAGGACAGGCGGCCTACGAGCAGTACTTC	CASSIGQAAYEQYF
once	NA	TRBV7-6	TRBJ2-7	TGTGCCAGCAGCTTTCGCGACGAGCAGTACTTC	CASSFRDEQYF
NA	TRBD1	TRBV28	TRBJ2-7	TGTGCCAGCATCCTTAGCGGGACAGGGGGCTACGAGCAGTACTTC	CASILSGTGGYEQYF
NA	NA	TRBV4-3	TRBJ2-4	TGCGCCAGCAGCCAAGATAGGAGGATTCAGTACTTC	CASSQDRRIQYF
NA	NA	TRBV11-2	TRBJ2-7	TGTGCCAGCAGCTTGGAGGGCCAGGTCGAGCAGTACTTC	CASSLEGQVEQYF
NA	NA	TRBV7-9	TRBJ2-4	TGTGCCAGCAGCGGTGAGGTGTCCAAAAACATTCAGTACTTC	CASSGEVSKNIQYF
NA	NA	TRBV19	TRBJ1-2	TGTGCCAGTAGTATCCCTGGACTCACTAACTATGGCTACACCTTC	CASSIPGLTNYGYTF
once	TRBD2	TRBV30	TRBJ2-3	TGTGCCTGGAGTGTCAGCGGGAGGAGGACAGATACGCAGTATTTT	CAWSVSGRRTDTQYF
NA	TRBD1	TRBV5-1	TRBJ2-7	TGCGCCAGCAGCTTGGGGACAGGGAAGAGCACCTACGAGCAGTACTTC	CASSLGTGKSTYEQYF
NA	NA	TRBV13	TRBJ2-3	TGTGCCAGCAGCTTCGGCGGGGATGGGGATACGCAGTATTTT	CASSFGGDGDTQYF
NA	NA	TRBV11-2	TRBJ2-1	TGTGCCAGCACCACGATGAGCTCCTACAATGAGCAGTTCTTC	CASTTMSSYNEQFF
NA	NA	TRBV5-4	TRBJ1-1	TGTGCCAGCAGCTTTGGTCAGATGAACACTGAAGCTTTCTTT	CASSFGQMNTEAFF
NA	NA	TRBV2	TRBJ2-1	TGTGCCAGCAGTGGTGGCAGGGGTAATGAGCAGTTCTTC	CASSGGRGNEQFF
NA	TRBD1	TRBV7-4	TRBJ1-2	TGTGCCAGCAGCCAGCCGGGACAGAACTATGGCTACACCTTC	CASSQPGQNYGYTF
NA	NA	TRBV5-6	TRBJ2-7	TGTGCCAGCAGCTCATCCTACGAGCAGTACTTC	CASSSSYEQYF
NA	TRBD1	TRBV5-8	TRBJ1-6	TGTGCCAGCAGCAGGGACAGGGAATGGGATTCACCCCTCCACTTT	CASSRDREWDSPLHF
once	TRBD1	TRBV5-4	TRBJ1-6	TGTGCCACCTTCGGACAGGGTAACAATTCACCCCTCCACTTT	CATFGQGNNSPLHF
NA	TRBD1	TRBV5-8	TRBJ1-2	TGTGCCAGCAGCTTGAGGGACAGCTATGGCTACACCTTC	CASSLRDSYGYTF
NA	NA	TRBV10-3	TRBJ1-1	TGTGCCATCAGCCCGGACACCTACACTGAAGCTTTCTTT	CAISPDTYTEAFF
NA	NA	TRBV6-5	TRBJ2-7	TGTGCCAGCAGTTACTCGGCACAGGGCTCCTACGAGCAGTACTTC	CASSYSAQGSYEQYF
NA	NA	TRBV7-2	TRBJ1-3	TGTGCCAGCAGCAGGAGGGGATCTGGAAACACCATATATTTT	CASSRRGSGNTIYF